The source of this T cell receptor beta chain is a study of blood T cells in healthy people across ages. With a J-beta primer mix and a sample-barcoded 5' primer, a second PCR ran about 7 to 11 cycles. One entry per CDR3 protein results from TCRdb running MiXCR on the 5' RACE reads. The table has 780,000 or so distinct CDR3 sequences, roughly 50% seen once. This clonotype occurred a few times. This receptor was taken from a man older than 75 in good health. The sequenced sample was blood.

CDR3 protein: CASTRQGAISPLHF. In nucleotides, the CDR3 is TGTGCCAGCACTAGACAGGGGGCAATCTCACCCCTCCACTTT. This chain connects TRBV6-5 to TRBJ1-6, with 10 bases identical to TRBD1. The trim removed 7 bases at V and 10 bases at J, leaving 7 bases unmatched. This CDR3 has 14 amino acids. Germline V gene sequence: CDR1 MNHEY, CDR2 SVGAGI.